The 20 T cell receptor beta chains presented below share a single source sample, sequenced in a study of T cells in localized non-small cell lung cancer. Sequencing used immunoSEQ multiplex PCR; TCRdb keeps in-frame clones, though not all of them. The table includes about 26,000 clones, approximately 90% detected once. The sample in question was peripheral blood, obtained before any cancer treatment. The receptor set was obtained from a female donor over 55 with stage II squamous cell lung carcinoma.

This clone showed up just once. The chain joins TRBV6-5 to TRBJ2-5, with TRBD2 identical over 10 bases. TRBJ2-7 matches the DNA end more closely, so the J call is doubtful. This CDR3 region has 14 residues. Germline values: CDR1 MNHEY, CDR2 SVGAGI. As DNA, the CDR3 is TGTGCCAGCAGTTATGGACTAGCGGATTACGAGCAGTACTTC. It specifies CASSYGLADYEQYF.

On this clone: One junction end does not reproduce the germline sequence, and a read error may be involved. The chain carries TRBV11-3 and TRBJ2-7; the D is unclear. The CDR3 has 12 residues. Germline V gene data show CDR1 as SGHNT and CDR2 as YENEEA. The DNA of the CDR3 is TGTGCCAGCAGCTTAGATGGGATCTCTCAGCACTTC. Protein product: CASSLDGISQHF.

The CDR3 bases are TGCGCCAGCAGCCAGCCGACCCGGACAGAACCCTACGAGCAGTACTTC. This encodes CASSQPTRTEPYEQYF. The chain has TRBV4-1 and TRBJ2-7, with a weak D call TRBD1 (6 bases). Germline CDR1 reads MGHRA; CDR2 reads YSYEKL. The CDR3 sequence is 16 residues long. With 3 bases removed from V and 2 bases from J, the gap between germline ends came to 17 bases.

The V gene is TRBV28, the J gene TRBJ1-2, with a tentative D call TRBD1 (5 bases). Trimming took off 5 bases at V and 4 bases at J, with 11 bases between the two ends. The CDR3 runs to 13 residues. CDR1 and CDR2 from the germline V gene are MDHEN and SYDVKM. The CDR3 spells CASSQGPFYGYTF. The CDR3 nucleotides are TGTGCCAGCAGTCAGGGACCTTTCTATGGCTACACCTTC.

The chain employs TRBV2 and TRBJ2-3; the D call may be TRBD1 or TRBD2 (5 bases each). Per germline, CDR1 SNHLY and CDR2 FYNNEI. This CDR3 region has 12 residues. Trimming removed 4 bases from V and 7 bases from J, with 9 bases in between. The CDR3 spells CASSGDANTQYF. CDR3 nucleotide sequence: TGTGCCAGCAGTGGGGACGCTAATACGCAGTATTTT.

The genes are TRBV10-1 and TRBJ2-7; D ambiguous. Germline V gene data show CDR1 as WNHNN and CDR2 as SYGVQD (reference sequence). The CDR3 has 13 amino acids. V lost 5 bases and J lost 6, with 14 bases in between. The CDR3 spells CASSSAMTSEQYF. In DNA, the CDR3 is TGCGCCAGCAGTTCGGCGATGACGTCCGAGCAGTACTTC.

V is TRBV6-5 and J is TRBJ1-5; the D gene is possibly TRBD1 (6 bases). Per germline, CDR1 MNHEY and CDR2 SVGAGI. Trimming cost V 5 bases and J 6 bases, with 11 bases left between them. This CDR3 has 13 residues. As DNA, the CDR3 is TGTGCCAGCAGTACAGGGTTCGGTCAGCCCCAGCATTTT. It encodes CASSTGFGQPQHF.

The CDR3 spells CASRRIPSGSTTDTQYF. The CDR3 region has the DNA TGCGCCAGCAGAAGAATCCCTAGCGGGAGCACGACAGATACGCAGTATTTT. The rearrangement uses TRBV5-1 and TRBJ2-3; TRBD2 agrees at 10 bases. The CDR3 extends over 17 amino acids. J lost 3 bases, V lost 5 bases, and 12 bases had no gene match. CDR1 and CDR2 from the germline V gene are SGHRS and YFSETQ.

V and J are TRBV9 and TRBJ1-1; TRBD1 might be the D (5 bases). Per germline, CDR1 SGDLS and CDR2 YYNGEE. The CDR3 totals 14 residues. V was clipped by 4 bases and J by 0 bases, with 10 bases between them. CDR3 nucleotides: TGTGCCAGCAGCTGGGACGGTATGAACACTGAAGCTTTCTTT. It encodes CASSWDGMNTEAFF.

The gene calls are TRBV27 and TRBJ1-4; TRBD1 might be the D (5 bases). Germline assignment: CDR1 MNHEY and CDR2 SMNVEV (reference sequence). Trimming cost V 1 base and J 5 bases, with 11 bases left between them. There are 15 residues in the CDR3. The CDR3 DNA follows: TGTGCCAGCAGTTTATTGGGGACGGTGAATGAAAAACTGTTTTTT. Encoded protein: CASSLLGTVNEKLFF.

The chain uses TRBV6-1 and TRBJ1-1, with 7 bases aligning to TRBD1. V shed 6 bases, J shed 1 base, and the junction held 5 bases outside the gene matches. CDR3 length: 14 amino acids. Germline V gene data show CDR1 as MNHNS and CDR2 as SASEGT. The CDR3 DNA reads TGTGCCAGCAGCAAGGGGACAGCGAACACTGAAGCTTTCTTT. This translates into CASSKGTANTEAFF.

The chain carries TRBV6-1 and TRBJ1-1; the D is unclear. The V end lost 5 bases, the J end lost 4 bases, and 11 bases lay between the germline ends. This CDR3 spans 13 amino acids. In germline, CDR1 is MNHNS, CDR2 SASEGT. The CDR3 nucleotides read TGTGCCAGCAGTACCCGGAAGGGCACTGAAGCTTTCTTT. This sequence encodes CASSTRKGTEAFF.

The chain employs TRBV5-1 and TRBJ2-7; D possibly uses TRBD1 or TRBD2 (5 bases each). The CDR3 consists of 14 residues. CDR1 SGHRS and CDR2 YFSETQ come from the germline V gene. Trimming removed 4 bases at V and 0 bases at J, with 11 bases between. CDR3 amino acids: CASSPGSLSYEQYF. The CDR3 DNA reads TGCGCCAGCAGCCCAGGGAGTCTCTCCTACGAGCAGTACTTC.

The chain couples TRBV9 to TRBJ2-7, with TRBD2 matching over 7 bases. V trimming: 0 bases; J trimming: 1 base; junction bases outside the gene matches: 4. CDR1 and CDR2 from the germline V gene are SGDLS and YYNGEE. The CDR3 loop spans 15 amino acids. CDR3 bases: TGTGCCAGCAGCGTAGGGCCTAGCGGATCCTACGAGCAGTACTTC. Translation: CASSVGPSGSYEQYF.

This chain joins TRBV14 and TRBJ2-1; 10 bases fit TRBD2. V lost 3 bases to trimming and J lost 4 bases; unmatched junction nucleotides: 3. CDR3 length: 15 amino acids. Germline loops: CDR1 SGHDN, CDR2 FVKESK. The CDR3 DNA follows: TGTGCCAGCAGCCAGGGGACTAGCGAATACAATGAGCAGTTCTTC. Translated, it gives CASSQGTSEYNEQFF.

CDR3 coding DNA: TGCGCCAGTACAGGGGGCTTGGGCACCGGGGAGCTGTTTTTT. It yields the protein CASTGGLGTGELFF. The chain recombines TRBV5-1 with TRBJ2-2; TRBD1 aligns across 9 bases. The germline gives CDR1 SGHRS, CDR2 YFSETQ. After removal of 8 bases from V and 4 bases from J, the junction contained 6 bases not matched to a gene. The CDR3 is 14 amino acids.

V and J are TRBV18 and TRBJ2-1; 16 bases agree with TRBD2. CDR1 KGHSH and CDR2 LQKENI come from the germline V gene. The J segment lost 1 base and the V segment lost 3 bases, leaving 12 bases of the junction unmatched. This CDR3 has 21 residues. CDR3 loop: CASSPSGLAGGNRLSYNEQFF. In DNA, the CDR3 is TGTGCCAGCTCACCCTCGGGACTAGCGGGAGGGAACCGCCTATCCTACAATGAGCAGTTCTTC.

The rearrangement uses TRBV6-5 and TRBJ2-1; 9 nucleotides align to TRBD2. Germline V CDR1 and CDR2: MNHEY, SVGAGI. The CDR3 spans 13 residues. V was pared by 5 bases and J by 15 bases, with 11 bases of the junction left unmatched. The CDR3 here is CASSPRTTSGRFF. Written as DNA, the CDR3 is TGTGCCAGCAGTCCCCGAACTACTAGCGGGCGGTTCTTC.

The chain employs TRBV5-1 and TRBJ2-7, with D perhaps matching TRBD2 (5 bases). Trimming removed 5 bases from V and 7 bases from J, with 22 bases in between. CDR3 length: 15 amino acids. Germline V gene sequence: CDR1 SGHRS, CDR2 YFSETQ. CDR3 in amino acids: CASSTAAEATSEQYF. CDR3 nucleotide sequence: TGCGCCAGCAGTACTGCGGCGGAGGCTACTAGTGAGCAGTACTTC.

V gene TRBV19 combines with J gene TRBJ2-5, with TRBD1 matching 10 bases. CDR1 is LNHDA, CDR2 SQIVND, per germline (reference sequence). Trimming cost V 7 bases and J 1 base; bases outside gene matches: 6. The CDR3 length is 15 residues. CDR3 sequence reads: CASTDRGHSQETQYF. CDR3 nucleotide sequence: TGTGCCAGTACCGACAGGGGGCATAGCCAAGAGACCCAGTACTTC.